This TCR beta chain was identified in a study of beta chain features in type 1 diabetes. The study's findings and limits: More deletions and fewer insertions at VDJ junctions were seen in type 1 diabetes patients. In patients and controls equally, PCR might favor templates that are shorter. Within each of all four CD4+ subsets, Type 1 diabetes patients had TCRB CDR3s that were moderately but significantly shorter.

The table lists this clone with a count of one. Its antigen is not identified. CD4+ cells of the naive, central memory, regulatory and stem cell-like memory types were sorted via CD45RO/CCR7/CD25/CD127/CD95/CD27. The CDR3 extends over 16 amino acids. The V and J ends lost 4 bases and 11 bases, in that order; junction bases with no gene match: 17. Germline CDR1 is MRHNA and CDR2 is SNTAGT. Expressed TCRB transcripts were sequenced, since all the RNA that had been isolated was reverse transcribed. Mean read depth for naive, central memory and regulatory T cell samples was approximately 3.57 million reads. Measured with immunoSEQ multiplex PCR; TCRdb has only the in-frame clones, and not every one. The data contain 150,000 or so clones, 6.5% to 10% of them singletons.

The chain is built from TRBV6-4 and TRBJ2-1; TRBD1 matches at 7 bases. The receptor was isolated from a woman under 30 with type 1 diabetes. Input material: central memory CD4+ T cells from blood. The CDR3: CASSATLERGQFKQFF. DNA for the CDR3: TGTGCCAGCAGTGCCACCCTCGAGAGGGGGCAATTCAAGCAGTTCTTC.